The 31 T cell receptor beta chains presented below share a single source sample, sequenced in a study of CD8 T cells in Susac syndrome. Reverse transcription of about 0.45 to 1 ug RNA was carried out with random hexamers. TCRdb fed the immunoSEQ multiplex PCR reads into MiXCR, producing one record per CDR3 protein. Of around 150,000 distinct CDR3 sequences in the sample, approximately 95% were seen once. The specimen sequenced was CD8+ T cells from PBMCs. These TCRs come from a human donor with Susac syndrome.

The count of this clonotype is one. V gene TRBV19 combines with J gene TRBJ2-5; 8 nucleotides align to TRBD2. The CDR3 is 15 residues long. J lost 1 base, V lost 1 base, and 2 bases had no gene match. Germline V gene sequence: CDR1 LNHDA, CDR2 SQIVND (reference sequence). The DNA of the CDR3 is TGTGCCAGTAGTATAGCGGGAGGGCCCCAAGAGACCCAGTACTTC. Translating gives CASSIAGGPQETQYF.

The chain links TRBV5-6 to TRBJ2-3; D not certain. Germline values: CDR1 SGHDT, CDR2 YYEEEE. The ends were cut back, 4 bases at V and 5 bases at J, with 11 bases in the middle. This CDR3 region has 13 residues. The CDR3 reads CASSETVQDTQYF. The CDR3 coding sequence is TGTGCCAGCAGCGAAACCGTGCAAGATACGCAGTATTTT. The variable domain in full, with the rest retrieved from reference TRBV5-6 and TRBJ2-3, is DAGVTQSPTHLIKTRGQQVTLRCSPKSGHDTVSWYQQALGQGPQFIFQYYEEEERQRGNFPDRFSGHQFPNYSSELNVNALLLGDSALYLCASSETVQDTQYFGPGTRLTVL.

V gene TRBV20-1 combines with J gene TRBJ2-7; D is unclear. Trimming pared 5 bases from V and 0 bases from J, leaving 17 bases between. Germline CDR1 reads DFQATT; CDR2 reads SNEGSKA (reference sequence). The CDR3 has 15 residues. The CDR3 spells CSASSAAESSYEQYF. The CDR3 DNA reads as TGCAGTGCTTCAAGTGCGGCGGAAAGCTCCTACGAGCAGTACTTC.

This chain links TRBV19 with TRBJ1-4; D is unresolved. The CDR3 is 13 amino acids. V was trimmed by 6 bases and J by 4 bases, leaving 9 bases between them. Germline CDR1 and CDR2: LNHDA and SQIVND (reference sequence). CDR3 region: CASREGNNEKLFF. CDR3 in DNA: TGTGCCAGTAGGGAAGGCAATAATGAAAAACTGTTTTTT.

This chain uses TRBV4-1 with TRBJ2-5; 8 nucleotides align to TRBD2. Germline V CDR1 and CDR2: MGHRA, YSYEKL. The CDR3 sequence is 16 residues long. After removal of 2 bases from V and 2 bases from J, the junction contained 7 bases not matched to a gene. This chain's CDR3 is CASSQLASGPQETQYF. The CDR3 DNA follows: TGCGCCAGCAGCCAACTGGCTAGCGGGCCTCAAGAGACCCAGTACTTC.

The chain joins TRBV30 to TRBJ1-2, with D unresolved. The CDR3 spans 12 residues. Germline V CDR1 and CDR2: GTSNPN, SVGIG (reference sequence). V was pared by 8 bases and J by 2 bases, with 12 bases between. CDR3 bases: TGTGCCGAATCAGGCGGGAACTATGGCTACACCTTC. This gives the protein CAESGGNYGYTF.

The genes are TRBV9 and TRBJ2-1; TRBD2 agrees at 9 bases. The CDR3 loop spans 15 amino acids. After removal of 4 bases from V and 7 bases from J, the junction contained 9 bases not matched to a gene. CDR1 is SGDLS and CDR2 is YYNGEE in the germline V gene. The CDR3 loop is CASSPWREGGNEQFF. For the CDR3, the DNA is TGTGCCAGCAGCCCCTGGCGGGAGGGCGGGAATGAGCAGTTCTTC.

The gene calls are TRBV14 and TRBJ2-1, with 8 nucleotides matching TRBD1. The CDR3 totals 15 residues. Trimming at V came to 2 bases and at J to 8 bases, leaving 8 bases not matched to a gene. Per germline, CDR1 SGHDN and CDR2 FVKESK. DNA of the CDR3: TGTGCCAGCAGCCAACCCGGACAGGGTTACGATGAGCAGTTCTTC. Amino acids: CASSQPGQGYDEQFF.

This chain links TRBV5-6 with TRBJ2-7; TRBD1 matches at 8 bases. V trimming: 4 bases; J trimming: 4 bases; junction bases outside the gene matches: 13. Germline V CDR1 and CDR2: SGHDT, YYEEEE. The CDR3 consists of 16 residues. CDR3 coding DNA: TGTGCCAGCAGCACAAGCTGGGCAGGGGGCGATTACGAGCAGTACTTC. It translates to CASSTSWAGGDYEQYF.

The CDR3 reads CSVDSWTGGNTEAFF. The CDR3 DNA reads TGCAGCGTTGATTCTTGGACAGGGGGGAACACTGAAGCTTTCTTT. The J gene is TRBJ1-1, the V gene TRBV29-1; 10 bases fit TRBD1. Germline trimming cut 3 bases from V and 1 base from J; bases unmatched to any gene: 5. The CDR3 extends over 15 amino acids. Germline-derived CDR1 and CDR2 are SQVTM and ANQGSEA.

The rearrangement uses TRBV5-4 and TRBJ2-1; D unresolved. Germline V CDR1 and CDR2: SGHNT, YYREEE (reference sequence). V dropped 1 base and J dropped 8 bases, with 10 bases sitting between them. This CDR3 comprises 13 residues. CDR3 in amino acids: CASSLWGIDEQFF. The CDR3 DNA follows: TGTGCCAGCAGCTTGTGGGGAATCGATGAGCAGTTCTTC.

The genes are TRBV28 and TRBJ1-2, with D hard to call. The CDR3 contains 13 residues. V lost 2 bases to trimming and J lost 3 bases, with 7 bases between them. CDR1 MDHEN and CDR2 SYDVKM come from the germline V gene. The DNA of the CDR3 is TGTGCCAGCAGTTTAGGGGAACACTATGGCTACACCTTC. Its translation: CASSLGEHYGYTF.

The V call is TRBV9, the J call TRBJ2-7, with 10 bases fitting TRBD1. The length of the CDR3 is 13 residues. CDR1 and CDR2 from the germline V gene are SGDLS and YYNGEE. After removal of 3 bases from V and 3 bases from J, the junction contained 0 bases not matched to a gene. The CDR3 protein is CASSGTGGYEQYF. The CDR3 nucleotides are TGTGCCAGCAGCGGGACAGGGGGCTACGAGCAGTACTTC.

This clonotype has just a few counts. V and J are TRBV7-8 and TRBJ2-4; unclear D gene. Per germline, CDR1 SGHVS and CDR2 FQNEAQ. The CDR3 covers 11 residues. The V and J ends lost 8 bases and 6 bases respectively, with 8 bases between them. CDR3 region: CASSDGNIQYF. The DNA for the CDR3 is TGTGCCAGCTCGGACGGAAACATTCAGTACTTC.

The chain carries TRBV12-3 or TRBV12-4 and TRBJ1-1; D perhaps matches TRBD1 (6 bases). The CDR3 consists of 13 residues. Trimming left V 4 bases short and J 4 bases short, with 10 bases between. CDR3 bases: TGTGCCAGCAGTTCAAGGGGGGGCACTGAAGCTTTCTTT. Residues: CASSSRGGTEAFF.

The V gene is TRBV12-3 or TRBV12-4, the J gene TRBJ2-5; perhaps D is TRBD1 or TRBD2 (5 bases each). V was cut by 4 bases and J by 1 base, with 16 bases left in between. There are 16 residues in the CDR3. CDR3 nucleotides: TGTGCCAGCAGTTACCCCTCCTTAGGGACCCAAGAGACCCAGTACTTC. Protein product: CASSYPSLGTQETQYF.

The chain employs TRBV27 and TRBJ1-5; TRBD1 is a possible D gene (5 bases). Trimming pared 4 bases from V and 1 base from J, leaving 8 bases between. CDR1 and CDR2 from the germline V gene are MNHEY and SMNVEV (reference sequence). The CDR3 totals 14 residues. CDR3 sequence: CASSWGSSNQPQHF. In DNA, the CDR3 is TGTGCCAGCAGTTGGGGGAGCAGCAATCAGCCCCAGCATTTT.

This clonotype was recorded a few times. DNA of the CDR3: TGTGCCAGTAGTCCACACTTGAACACTGAAGCTTTCTTT. Protein sequence: CASSPHLNTEAFF. The chain combines TRBV19 with TRBJ1-1; D call uncertain. Germline V gene data show CDR1 as LNHDA and CDR2 as SQIVND (reference sequence). The CDR3 has 13 residues. Trimming took 5 bases from V and 0 from J, leaving 7 bases between them. The full variable domain, completed using reference TRBV19 and TRBJ1-1, is DGGITQSPKYLFRKEGQNVTLSCEQNLNHDAMYWYRQDPGQGLRLIYYSQIVNDFQKGDIAEGYSVSREKKESFPLTVTSAQKNPTAFYLCASSPHLNTEAFFGQGTRLTVV.

This chain uses TRBV28 with TRBJ2-3; 11 positions agree with TRBD2. In germline, CDR1 is MDHEN, CDR2 SYDVKM. With 4 bases clipped from V and 4 bases from J, the junction kept 7 bases outside the gene matches. The length of the CDR3 is 16 residues. The CDR3 DNA is TGTGCCAGCAGTTCCTTAGCGGGAGGGCCATCAGATACGCAGTATTTT. This gives the protein CASSSLAGGPSDTQYF.

The chain recombines TRBV19 with TRBJ2-7; D unresolved. The germline V gene encodes CDR1 LNHDA and CDR2 SQIVND (reference sequence). Trimming stripped 5 bases from V and 2 bases from J, with 10 bases between. This CDR3 is built from 13 residues. The CDR3 spells CASSSRVPYEQYF. CDR3 DNA: TGTGCCAGTAGTTCCCGGGTTCCCTACGAGCAGTACTTC.

The chain combines TRBV28 with TRBJ2-1; 8 bases align to TRBD2. Germline CDR1 is MDHEN and CDR2 is SYDVKM. This CDR3 comprises 15 residues. The V segment lost 5 bases and the J segment 4 bases; nucleotides outside the gene matches: 7. CDR3: CASSTDGGGYNEQFF. The CDR3 region has the DNA TGTGCCAGCAGTACGGACGGGGGGGGGTACAATGAGCAGTTCTTC.

This clonotype occurred once. V is TRBV27 and J is TRBJ2-1; possibly TRBD1 for D (5 bases). The CDR3 length is 14 residues. The germline V and J ends were trimmed by 3 bases and 6 bases, with 12 bases remaining between them. Germline values: CDR1 MNHEY, CDR2 SMNVEV (reference sequence). The CDR3 sequence is CASSLIAGPNEQFF. In DNA form, the CDR3 reads TGTGCCAGCAGTTTGATAGCAGGGCCCAATGAGCAGTTCTTC.

V and J are TRBV2 and TRBJ1-5; a possible D gene is TRBD1 (5 bases). Germline CDR1 SNHLY, CDR2 FYNNEI. Trimming pared 9 bases from V and 3 bases from J, leaving 12 bases between. The CDR3 extends over 13 amino acids. CDR3 nucleotide sequence: TGTGCCAGTGAGGGAGGGACCAATCAGCCCCAGCATTTT. Amino acids: CASEGGTNQPQHF.

The chain combines TRBV27 with TRBJ2-5, with TRBD1 identical over 12 bases. Germline V gives CDR1 MNHEY, CDR2 SMNVEV (reference sequence). The ends lost 5 bases at V and 7 bases at J; junction bases unmatched: 8. This CDR3 contains 15 residues. In DNA, the CDR3 is TGTGCCAGCAGTCCCCTAGGGACAGGGGGCGTGACCCAGTACTTC. Translation: CASSPLGTGGVTQYF.

V usage is TRBV12-3 or TRBV12-4 and J usage is TRBJ2-1; tentatively, D is TRBD1 (6 bases). This CDR3 comprises 12 residues. Trimming left V 10 bases short and J 7 bases short, with 14 bases between. DNA of the CDR3: TGTGCCACCGGACAGTCCTCGAATGAGCAGTTCTTC. Its protein product is CATGQSSNEQFF.

The rearrangement uses TRBV15 and TRBJ2-1; D gene ambiguous. The V and J ends lost 5 bases and 4 bases respectively, with 3 bases between them. The CDR3 is made up of 11 amino acids. The germline V gene encodes CDR1 LNHNV and CDR2 YYDKDF (reference sequence). CDR3: CATSGYNEQFF. The CDR3 DNA sequence: TGTGCCACCAGCGGATACAATGAGCAGTTCTTC.

This clonotype has a handful of counts. The chain recombines TRBV9 with TRBJ2-1, with D hard to call. Trimming took off 7 bases at V and 0 bases at J, with 11 bases between the two ends. CDR1 is SGDLS and CDR2 is YYNGEE in the germline V gene. The CDR3 is made up of 14 amino acids. For the CDR3, the DNA is TGTGCCAGCGGTAGTGGCAGCTCCTACAATGAGCAGTTCTTC. Translating gives CASGSGSSYNEQFF.

This clonotype was seen once. The CDR3 loop is CASSQDVSGTVYNEQFF. Here the CDR3 DNA reads TGCGCCAGCAGCCAAGACGTTAGCGGAACGGTCTACAATGAGCAGTTCTTC. V is TRBV4-1 and J is TRBJ2-1; perhaps TRBD2 as D (6 bases). This CDR3 comprises 17 residues. The ends were cut back, 0 bases at V and 3 bases at J, with 15 bases in the middle. CDR1 MGHRA and CDR2 YSYEKL come from the germline V gene.

The rearrangement links TRBV5-4 to TRBJ2-7; D unclear. The CDR3 covers 13 residues. Trimming removed 0 bases from V and 3 bases from J, with 7 bases in between. In germline, CDR1 is SGHNT, CDR2 YYREEE (reference sequence). CDR3 DNA: TGTGCCAGCAGCTTGGGGCAGAACTACGAGCAGTACTTC. Translation: CASSLGQNYEQYF.

V and J are TRBV15 and TRBJ1-2; D is undetermined. This CDR3 spans 12 amino acids. The V gene's germline CDR1 is LNHNV and CDR2 YYDKDF (reference sequence). Trimming cost V 0 bases and J 8 bases, with 7 bases left between them. This CDR3 reads CATSRDLNGYTF. CDR3 coding DNA: TGTGCCACCAGCAGAGATCTGAACGGCTACACCTTC. Variable domain in full (rest from reference TRBV15 and TRBJ1-2): DAMVIQNPRYQVTQFGKPVTLSCSQTLNHNVMYWYQQKSSQAPKLLFHYYDKDFNNEADTPDNFQSRRPNTSFCFLDIRSPGLGDTAMYLCATSRDLNGYTFGSGTRLTVV.

V and J are TRBV20-1 and TRBJ2-3, with a possible D match to TRBD2 (6 bases). Germline CDR1 is DFQATT and CDR2 is SNEGSKA (reference sequence). V was shortened by 3 bases and J by 6 bases, with 19 bases between the two germline ends. The CDR3 is 15 residues long. The chain's CDR3 is CSARVTSRLVDTQYF. CDR3 DNA: TGCAGTGCTAGGGTGACTAGTAGATTGGTGGATACGCAGTATTTT.